The 2 T cell receptor beta chains below come from one sample, sequenced in a study of CD8+CD57+ T cells in acquired aplastic anemia. Template material for TCR beta VDJ and CDR3 profiling consisted of genomic DNA. A single record per CDR3 protein comes from TCRdb applying MiXCR to the reads. Of hundreds of thousands of distinct CDR3 sequences listed, approximately 70% were seen once; the top ten hold 3% to 4.5%. The sequencing sample was made of sorted CD4+, CD8+, or CD8+CD57+ T cells (not recorded which) from PBMCs. These receptors came from a human donor in good health, serving as a control.

This clonotype has a handful of counts. V is TRBV15 and J is TRBJ2-3; D is unclear. Trimming removed 5 bases at V and 3 bases at J, with 6 bases between. Germline CDR1 is LNHNV and CDR2 is YYDKDF (reference sequence). The CDR3 is made up of 12 amino acids. The CDR3 here is CATSPATDTQYF. In DNA, the CDR3 is TGTGCCACCAGCCCGGCTACAGATACGCAGTATTTT. Supplemented by reference TRBV15 and TRBJ2-3, the full variable domain reads DAMVIQNPRYQVTQFGKPVTLSCSQTLNHNVMYWYQQKSSQAPKLLFHYYDKDFNNEADTPDNFQSRRPNTSFCFLDIRSPGLGDTAMYLCATSPATDTQYFGPGTRLTVL.

J is TRBJ2-7 and V is TRBV19; TRBD2 aligns across 9 bases. Per germline, CDR1 LNHDA and CDR2 SQIVND (reference sequence). The CDR3 covers 16 residues. The junction had 9 bases not matched to a gene; V was cut back by 4 bases and J by 2 bases. CDR3 sequence reads: CASSRLAGISAYEQYF. CDR3 coding DNA: TGTGCCAGTAGTAGGCTAGCGGGGATTAGTGCCTACGAGCAGTACTTC.